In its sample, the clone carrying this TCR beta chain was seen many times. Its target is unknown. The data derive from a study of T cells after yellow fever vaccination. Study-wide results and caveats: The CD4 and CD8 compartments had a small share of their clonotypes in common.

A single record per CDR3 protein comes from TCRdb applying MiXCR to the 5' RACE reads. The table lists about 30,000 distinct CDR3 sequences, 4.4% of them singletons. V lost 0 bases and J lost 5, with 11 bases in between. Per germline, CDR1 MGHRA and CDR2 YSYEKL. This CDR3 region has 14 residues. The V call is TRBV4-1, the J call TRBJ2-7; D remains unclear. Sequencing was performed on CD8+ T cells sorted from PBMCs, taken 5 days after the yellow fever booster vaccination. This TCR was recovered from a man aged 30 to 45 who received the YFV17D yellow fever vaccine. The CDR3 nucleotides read TGCGCCAGCAGCCAAGAAGGGTCTTGGAACGAGCAGTACTTC. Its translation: CASSQEGSWNEQYF.